One TCR beta chain is described in this entry. Its antigen is still unknown. One junction end disagrees with the germline gene, perhaps due to a read error. The CDR3 spans 15 residues. Germline loops: CDR1 SNHLY, CDR2 FYNNEI. The data are from a study of shared clonotypes between healthy human individuals. Study context: For every donor, three CD4 naive, three CD4 memory, two CD8 naive and one CD8 memory plates were used. Study-wide results and caveats: Generation probabilities were higher for clonotypes shared across all four sorted-subset donors than for unshared ones.

Methods used by the authors: Quality scores were absent from the junction-only immunoSEQ sequences, so filtering differed. Generated by immunoSEQ multiplex PCR, the TCRdb table keeps only in-frame clones and is missing some. V, J and clone size are those of that table, while D and trimming were read from the DNA. The table shows some 2.3 million clones, with approximately 93% occurring only once. This clonotype was sampled from a man aged 18 to 30 in good health. Some clones in this sample may be carry-over from other donors' samples. The gene calls are TRBV2 and TRBJ2-1; D perhaps matches TRBD2 (6 bases). Sequencing was done on a sample of naive CD4+ T cells from PBMCs. Subset given: CD45RA+ positively selected. The CDR3 coding sequence is TGTGCCAGCAGCGAAGCGGGCCCAAGGGGCAATGAGCAGTTCTTC. It encodes CASSEAGPRGNEQFF.